One sample yielded the 8 T cell receptor beta chains listed below, sequenced in a study of shared clonotypes between healthy human individuals. Sequencing used immunoSEQ multiplex PCR; TCRdb keeps in-frame clones, though not all of them. The data hold some 2,500,000 clones, with around 92% observed a single time. Sample: naive CD4+ T cells from PBMCs. Documented subset: CD45RA+ positively selected. The receptors originated from a man aged 18 to 29 in good health. Some clones in this sample may be carry-over from other donors' samples.

The V and J genes are TRBV11-2 and TRBJ1-2, with no clear D. The germline V gene has CDR1 SGHAT and CDR2 FQNNGV. The CDR3 contains 13 residues. V was trimmed by 2 bases and J by 7 bases, leaving 11 bases between them. The CDR3 DNA reads as TGTGCCAGCAGCTTATCCGGTTTTGGTGGCTACACCTTC. This gives the protein CASSLSGFGGYTF. Supplemented by reference TRBV11-2 and TRBJ1-2, the full variable domain reads EAGVAQSPRYKIIEKRQSVAFWCNPISGHATLYWYQQILGQGPKLLIQFQNNGVVDDSQLPKDRFSAERLKGVDSTLKIQPAKLEDSAVYLCASSLSGFGGYTFGSGTRLTVV.

The genes are TRBV2 and TRBJ2-1, with TRBD2 identical over 9 bases. Germline V gene data show CDR1 as SNHLY and CDR2 as FYNNEI. V gave up 7 bases and J gave up 9 bases; unmatched junction bases: 10. The CDR3 runs 14 residues. The CDR3, as DNA: TGTGCCAGCATATCGGGCGGGAGGGCCGGTGAGCAGTTCTTC. Translation: CASISGGRAGEQFF.

This chain links TRBV9 with TRBJ2-3; 9 bases are a match to TRBD2. CDR3 length: 16 amino acids. Unmatched junction bases numbered 7, after V lost 0 bases and J lost 5 bases. CDR1 SGDLS and CDR2 YYNGEE come from the germline V gene. The DNA for the CDR3 is TGTGCCAGCAGCGTAGCGCTAGCGGGATCGGGAGATACGCAGTATTTT. This encodes CASSVALAGSGDTQYF.

The chain combines TRBV19 with TRBJ2-7; D ambiguous. This CDR3 is 14 amino acids long. Trimming took off 4 bases at V and 0 bases at J, with 10 bases between the two ends. Germline lookup yields CDR1 LNHDA and CDR2 SQIVND (reference sequence). The CDR3 here is CASSTPGLSYEQYF. The CDR3 bases are TGTGCCAGTAGTACCCCGGGCCTCTCCTACGAGCAGTACTTC.

V and J are TRBV5-1 and TRBJ2-1; TRBD2 agrees at 8 bases. The CDR3 runs to 16 residues. J was trimmed by 4 bases and V by 4 bases; bases with no gene match: 10. The germline V gene has CDR1 SGHRS and CDR2 YFSETQ. As DNA, the CDR3 is TGCGCCAGCAGCACCCACGGGAGGGGGACTTACAATGAGCAGTTCTTC. This codes for CASSTHGRGTYNEQFF.

The chain combines TRBV18 with TRBJ1-1; D gene uncertain. V dropped 5 bases and J dropped 4 bases, with 5 bases sitting between them. CDR1 is KGHSH, CDR2 LQKENI, per germline. This CDR3 is 11 amino acids long. CDR3 sequence: CASSGPTEAFF. In nucleotides, the CDR3 is TGTGCCAGCTCAGGACCCACTGAAGCTTTCTTT.

The chain couples TRBV27 to TRBJ2-7; weak D call: TRBD1 (6 bases). The CDR3 extends over 17 amino acids. The germline V gene encodes CDR1 MNHEY and CDR2 SMNVEV (reference sequence). The V gene lost 6 bases and the J gene lost 0 bases, with 21 bases spanning the gap. CDR3 loop: CASSLGRGQTTSYEQYF. The DNA for the CDR3 is TGTGCCAGCAGCCTGGGCCGCGGACAGACGACCTCCTACGAGCAGTACTTC.

The CDR3 is CASSLATGGDTGELFF. The CDR3 DNA is TGCGCCAGCAGCTTGGCTACAGGTGGGGACACCGGGGAGCTGTTTTTT. The gene calls are TRBV5-1 and TRBJ2-2; possible D gene TRBD1, 5 bases. Germline lookup yields CDR1 SGHRS and CDR2 YFSETQ. V was trimmed by 0 bases and J by 3 bases, leaving 12 bases between them. The CDR3 loop spans 16 amino acids.